This T cell receptor (beta chain) appears in the sequencing data of a study of cytomegalovirus exposure and HLA in healthy donors. For the study at large: Early on, a data release was issued that held roughly 84 million unique TCRs from HLA-typed donors. Whole-study results and caveats: In vitro data verified three CMV-associated chains as specific for CMV antigens. Later analysis reportedly placed an Asian-associated ancestry cluster below the roughly 680-donor mean in N-insertions. Most subjects had HLA-A and HLA-B alleles reportedly predicted accurately by TCR beta sequences.

Both 60 Vbeta primers and 13 Jbeta primers went into the PCR. TCRdb's table, derived via immunoSEQ multiplex PCR, lists solely in-frame clones and lacks some. This sample has some 74,000 clones, with around 64% found just once. Germline CDR1 reads SGDLS; CDR2 reads YYNGEE. The CDR3 sequence is 15 residues long. Trimming stripped 3 bases from V and 2 bases from J, with 11 bases between. In the case of this clone: The antigen is not known.

This receptor was identified in a man in his forties or fifties in good health and CMV-seropositive. The V call is TRBV9, the J call TRBJ2-2, with a tentative D call TRBD2 (6 bases). The specimen was PBMCs. For the CDR3, the DNA is TGTGCCAGCAGCGGGCGGGGTTCTAACACCGGGGAGCTGTTTTTT. Translating it yields CASSGRGSNTGELFF.